The clone carrying this TCR beta chain showed up many times. In germline, CDR1 is MDHEN, CDR2 SYDVKM. V lost 6 bases to trimming and J lost 2 bases, with 17 bases between them. The CDR3 totals 16 residues. As to time point: patch test 1, 2 weeks after DPC sensitization. Regarding treatment: therapeutic diphenylcyclopropenone sensitization with weekly scalp DPC. The sample comes from a study of human T cells and chemical hapten exposure. TCRdb passed the RACE reads through MiXCR, listing each CDR3 protein once. This sample carries nearly 80,000 distinct CDR3 sequences, about 9.4% of them seen once, and the ten largest clones take approximately 1.5%.

The chain combines TRBV28 with TRBJ2-1; D is possibly TRBD1 or TRBD2 (6 bases each). The clonotype comes from a woman aged 50 to 60 with alopecia areata. Some clones in this sample may be carry-over from other donors' samples. The sample in question was whole blood, obtained in connection with sensitization to the hapten diphenylcyclopropenone (DPC). As DNA, the CDR3 is TGTGCCAGCAGCCTGGCCGGGGGCTCCCCCTACAATGAGCAGTTCTTC. Amino acid sequence: CASSLAGGSPYNEQFF.